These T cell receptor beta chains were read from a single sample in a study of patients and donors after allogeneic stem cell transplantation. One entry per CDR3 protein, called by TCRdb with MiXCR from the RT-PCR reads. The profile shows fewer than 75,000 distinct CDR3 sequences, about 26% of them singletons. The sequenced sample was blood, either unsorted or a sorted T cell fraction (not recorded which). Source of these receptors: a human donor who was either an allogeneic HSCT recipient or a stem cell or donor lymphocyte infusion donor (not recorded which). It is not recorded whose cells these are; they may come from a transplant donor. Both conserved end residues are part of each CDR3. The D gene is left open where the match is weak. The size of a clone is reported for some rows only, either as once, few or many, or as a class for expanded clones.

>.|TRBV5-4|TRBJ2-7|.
CASSSAALREQYF
TGTGCCAGCAGCTCCGCTGCTTTAAGGGAGCAGTACTTC
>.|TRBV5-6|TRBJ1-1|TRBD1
CASSFSGQGRRNTEAFF
TGTGCCAGCAGCTTTTCTGGACAGGGGAGGAGGAACACTGAAGCTTTCTTT
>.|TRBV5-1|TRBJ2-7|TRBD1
CASSKIRDRGQIPYEQYF
TGCGCCAGCAGCAAAATCCGGGACAGGGGCCAGATACCCTACGAGCAGTACTTC
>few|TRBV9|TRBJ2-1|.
CASSVAGGVEQFF
TGTGCCAGCAGCGTAGCTGGAGGGGTGGAGCAGTTCTTC
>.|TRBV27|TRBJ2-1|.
CASSYPYNEQFF
TGTGCCAGCAGTTACCCCTACAATGAGCAGTTCTTC
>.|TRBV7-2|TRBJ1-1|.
CASSLMGGGTEAFF
TGTGCCAGCAGCTTAATGGGAGGGGGCACTGAAGCTTTCTTT
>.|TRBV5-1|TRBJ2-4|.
CASSLGVGETNIQYF
TGCGCCAGCAGCTTGGGAGTAGGAGAGACAAACATTCAGTACTTC
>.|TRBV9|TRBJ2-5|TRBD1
CASSSGGGPSVSTQYF
TGTGCCAGCAGCTCAGGGGGCGGACCCTCGGTGTCGACCCAGTACTTC
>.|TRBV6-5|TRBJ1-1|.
CASSYSIPGAPNTEAFF
TGTGCCAGCAGTTACTCGATACCAGGGGCCCCGAACACTGAAGCTTTCTTT
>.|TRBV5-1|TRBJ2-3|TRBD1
CASSPSPGQITSTDTQYF
TGCGCCAGCAGCCCTTCGCCGGGACAGATAACTAGCACAGATACGCAGTATTTT
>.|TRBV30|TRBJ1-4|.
CAYRRRSTNEKLFF
TGTGCCTACCGGAGGCGTTCAACTAATGAAAAACTGTTTTTT
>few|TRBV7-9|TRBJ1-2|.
CASSSIVAAENYGYTF
TGTGCCAGCAGCAGTATCGTAGCAGCGGAAAACTATGGCTACACCTTC
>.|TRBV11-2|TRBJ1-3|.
CASSATASGNTIYF
TGTGCCAGCAGCGCTACAGCCTCTGGAAACACCATATATTTT
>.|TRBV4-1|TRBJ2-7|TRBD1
CASSQLISGQGRDEQYF
TGCGCCAGCAGCCAACTAATCTCGGGACAGGGGAGGGACGAGCAGTACTTC
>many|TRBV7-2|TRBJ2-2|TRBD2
CASSFLAGARTGELFF
TGTGCCAGCAGCTTTCTAGCGGGAGCTCGTACCGGGGAGCTGTTTTTT